The clone carrying this T cell receptor beta chain has a handful of counts. The antigen remains undetermined. The V gene end was trimmed by 4 bases and the J gene end by 3 bases; junction bases not matched to a gene: 9. The CDR3 has 15 amino acids. Germline loops: CDR1 SGHRS, CDR2 YFSETQ. These data belong to a study of naive and memory T cell subsets. Points from the study as a whole: TCR transcript changes with activation or differentiation may affect this RNA method.

The library had UMIs added by 3' ligation of an oligonucleotide to TCR cDNA. Ligated cDNA underwent four rounds of PCR with nested alpha and beta constant region primers and SP2. Reverse transcription of blood and skin TCR RNA was primed at alpha and beta constant regions. TCRdb reprocessed the 5' RACE reads via MiXCR and lists one record per CDR3 protein. This sample has roughly 60,000 distinct CDR3 sequences, with 7.2% found just once. The chain uses TRBV5-1 and TRBJ2-7; TRBD2 matches at 8 bases. This sequence originates from a male donor in good health. Here the CDR3 reads CASSPAGGGFYEQYF. The CDR3 DNA follows: TGCGCCAGCAGCCCGGCGGGGGGAGGATTCTACGAGCAGTACTTC.